The T cell receptor beta chain described here comes from a study of T cells after yellow fever vaccination (dated by TCRdb to about 2019). For the wider study: The SMART-Seq v4 Ultra Low Input RNA kit was used to prepare libraries from fractions with low cell numbers. To follow T-cell clones before and after both primary and booster YFV17D yellow fever vaccination, bulk TCR alpha and beta repertoires underwent longitudinal sequencing. Two healthy male donors, one aged 18 to 30 and one aged 30 to 40 years, were included in the cohort. Blood was drawn at multiple timepoints before and after primary and secondary immunization, with bulk PBMC replicates and cell subsets isolated.

Including the terminal cysteine and phenylalanine, the CDR3 comprises 13 residues. The only DNA kept is the CDR3, 39 bases in frame from the first base. The germline V gene gives CDR1 as SQVTM and CDR2 as ANQGSEA. Trimming leaves V shorter by 6 bases and J shorter by 5 bases, with the junction holding 8 bases beyond the gene matches. The table lists this clonotype with a few counts. Its antigen remains undetermined. One base away there is no much larger clone; base qualities are not given. Sequencer: Illumina NovaSeq 6000. TCR cDNA was synthesized by 5'RACE template switching, which introduced a universal primer site and unique molecular identifiers. cDNA synthesis was primed from both the TCR alpha and TCR beta constant segments. Two PCR steps were used to amplify libraries, with sample barcodes and sequencing adapters being added in the second step. Libraries were sequenced on Illumina HiSeq 2500 (2x100 bp) or NovaSeq (2x150 bp). Per the authors' processing: MIGEC was used to demultiplex reads and collapse the reads into UMI consensus sequences, and MiXCR was used for V(D)J alignment. Using edgeR on replicate PBMC samples, clonotypes were called vaccine-responding if FDR was below 0.01 and the log2 fold change was above 5 up to day 15. Each bulk clonotype received a CD4 or CD8 identity based on whether the sequenced CD4 or CD8 repertoire contained that clonotype at higher abundance. TCRdb trimmed public reads at Q25 via fastp, called clones via MiXCR and kept in-frame beta chains. Each entry is one CDR3 protein sequence, shown with its most common DNA and genes. The V and J calls follow TCRdb's processing rather than the paper's. Here the sample has 300,000 to 350,000 distinct CDR3 sequences; roughly a tenth occur a single time. The ten largest account for 3% to 4% of the sample.

The treatment or condition label, read with the paper, signifies: live attenuated yellow fever vaccine strain. PBMCs were isolated from peripheral blood using a standard Ficoll-Paque protocol. CD4 and CD8 T-cell fractions were isolated with Dynabeads CD4 and CD8 positive selection kits. RNA was extracted with TriZol from bulk PBMCs, CD4 and CD8 fractions, and dextramer-positive and dextramer-negative fractions. Overall study results and their limits: Computational filtering was required because FACS-sorted repertoires could contain abundant contaminating clonotypes from the bulk population. A small share of clonotypes was detected in both CD4 and CD8 compartments, with the overlap likely arising from convergent recombination. Because only a couple of donors were included in the study, the extent to which the findings can be generalized is limited. Most clones expanded after primary vaccination (roughly 96% of CD4 and 70% to 90% of CD8) were re-detected after the booster, suggesting that broad memory maintenance occurred. The secondary T-cell response was weaker than the primary response but faster, peaking on day 5 instead of day 15.

Recombination joined TRBV29-1 with TRBJ2-3; TRBD1 aligns with 7 central bases. The origin of this receptor is a man aged 18 to 30 who received the YFV17D yellow fever vaccine. The source material was CD4+ T cells sorted from PBMCs, sampled 45 days after the yellow fever booster vaccination. CDR3 sequence: CSVQGVSGDTQYF. DNA sequence: TGCAGCGTCCAGGGGGTTAGTGGAGATACGCAGTATTTT.